This T cell receptor (beta chain) was observed in a study of blood T cell repertoires in COVID-19. On the study more broadly: The cDNA or gDNA used as material had been derived from T cells, B-cell-depleted T cells, or PBMCs.

J gave up 2 bases and V 0 bases, and 5 bases lay outside the gene matches. Germline values: CDR1 LGHDT, CDR2 YNNKEL (reference sequence). There are 16 residues in the CDR3. The data were produced by immunoSEQ multiplex PCR, yet TCRdb's version contains in-frame clones alone and is incomplete. The sample contains fewer than 250,000 clones, around four fifths of which appear only once. This clone was counted between two and nine times. This clonotype originated in a woman aged 55-70 years with active or convalescent COVID-19. The chain links TRBV3-1 (or the pseudogene TRBV3-2) to TRBJ2-7; 9 bases match TRBD2. The sequencing input was peripheral blood. CDR3 in DNA: TGTGCCAGCAGCCAAGAAGCGGCTAGCGGGACCTACGAGCAGTACTTC. This sequence encodes CASSQEAASGTYEQYF.